What follows are 31 T cell receptor beta chains derived from one specimen sequenced in a study of CD8 T cells in ankylosing spondylitis. Study-level findings and limits: Made up of about eight highly homologous variants, a TCR beta motif appeared characteristic of ankylosing spondylitis blood.

TCRdb redid the calling of the 5' RACE reads with MiXCR, one entry per CDR3 protein. The profile covers 130,000 or so distinct CDR3 sequences, with 17% appearing a single time and 33% taken by the ten largest. Their antigens are not known. Sequencing was done on a sample of blood, either unsorted or a sorted T cell fraction (not recorded which). These receptors came from a male donor with ankylosing spondylitis.

This clonotype was detected many times. The gene calls are TRBV29-1 and TRBJ1-1; possibly TRBD1 for D (5 bases). CDR3 length equals 12 residues. Trimming removed 7 bases from V and 1 base from J, with 10 bases in between. The V gene's germline CDR1 is SQVTM and CDR2 ANQGSEA. The CDR3 sequence is CSAPDKNTEAFF. The DNA of the CDR3 is TGCAGCGCCCCGGACAAGAACACTGAAGCTTTCTTT. The variable domain in full, completed from reference TRBV29-1 and TRBJ1-1, reads SAVISQKPSRDICQRGTSLTIQCQVDSQVTMMFWYRQQPGQSLTLIATANQGSEATYESGFVIDKFPISRPNLTFSTLTVSNMSPEDSSIYLCSAPDKNTEAFFGQGTRLTVV.

This clonotype has just a few counts. CDR3 nucleotides: TGTGCCAGCAGCGCGAGCGGGAGGGTCCGGATCAATGAGCAGTTCTTC. This gives the protein CASSASGRVRINEQFF. The chain employs TRBV9 and TRBJ2-1; the match to TRBD2 covers 10 bases. This CDR3 spans 16 amino acids. Germline V lookup: CDR1 SGDLS, CDR2 YYNGEE. Losses at the gene ends were 3 bases for V and 6 bases for J; bases not matched to a gene: 9.

This clonotype was found a few times. CDR3 sequence (DNA): TGTGCCAGCAGCTCCTATACGGGAAGCACAGATACGCAGTATTTT. This sequence encodes CASSSYTGSTDTQYF. The chain couples TRBV12-3 or TRBV12-4 to TRBJ2-3; TRBD2 is a possible D gene (5 bases). The CDR3 is 15 amino acids. With 6 bases removed from V and 0 bases from J, the gap between germline ends came to 13 bases.

The chain is built from TRBV9 and TRBJ2-1; TRBD2 matches 9 bases. Germline assignment: CDR1 SGDLS and CDR2 YYNGEE. The CDR3 loop spans 17 amino acids. After removal of 0 bases from V and 9 bases from J, the junction contained 13 bases not matched to a gene. Written as DNA, the CDR3 is TGTGCCAGCAGCGTAGGGGGGGGACTAGCCCCCGAGAGTGAGCAGTTCTTC. It yields the protein CASSVGGGLAPESEQFF.

V usage is TRBV28 and J usage is TRBJ1-1; D may be TRBD1 (6 bases). This CDR3 is 15 amino acids long. Trimming left V 3 bases short and J 3 bases short, with 14 bases between. The germline gives CDR1 MDHEN, CDR2 SYDVKM. CDR3 protein: CASSFRQGTYTEAFF. The DNA for the CDR3 is TGTGCCAGCAGTTTCCGGCAGGGGACCTACACTGAAGCTTTCTTT.

This clonotype was seen a handful of times. The V gene is TRBV27, the J gene TRBJ1-5; 7 bases align to TRBD1. J gave up 0 bases and V 2 bases, and 7 bases lay outside the gene matches. Germline V lookup: CDR1 MNHEY, CDR2 SMNVEV (reference sequence). The CDR3 spans 17 residues. The CDR3 sequence: CASSLIAGTVSNQPQHF. The CDR3 DNA sequence: TGTGCCAGCAGTTTAATTGCCGGGACAGTTAGCAATCAGCCCCAGCATTTT.

The chain joins TRBV13 to TRBJ2-1; a possible D gene is TRBD2 (7 bases). This CDR3 has 16 residues. Trimming took 5 bases from V and 3 from J, leaving 17 bases between them. CDR1 and CDR2 from the germline V gene are PRHDT and FYEKMQ (reference sequence). The CDR3 sequence is CASSPQEGEGYNEQFF. CDR3 coding DNA: TGTGCCAGCAGCCCGCAGGAGGGGGAGGGCTACAATGAGCAGTTCTTC.

The V and J genes are TRBV21-1 and TRBJ2-1; the D segment call TRBD2 is taken from the table without a DNA check. TRBV21-1 is labeled a pseudogene. The CDR3 runs 20 residues. The CDR3 DNA sequence: TGTGCCAGCAGAAATAGACGGTGGCTAGCGGGAGGAAGCTCCTACAATGAGCAGTTCTTC. Its translation is CASRNRRWLAGGSSYNEQFF.

The rearrangement uses TRBV27 and TRBJ1-6; D may be TRBD1 (5 bases). The V gene lost 4 bases and the J gene lost 4 bases, with 17 bases spanning the gap. The CDR3 has 17 residues. In germline, CDR1 is MNHEY, CDR2 SMNVEV (reference sequence). The CDR3 DNA sequence: TGTGCCAGCAGTTGGGGGTCGGGGCCGCCGTATAATTCACCCCTCCACTTT. This gives the protein CASSWGSGPPYNSPLHF.

The chain couples TRBV20-1 to TRBJ2-3; TRBD2 is a possible D gene (6 bases). The CDR3 length is 13 residues. Trimming shortened V by 8 bases and J by 3 bases, and 15 bases separated the two germline ends. CDR1 DFQATT and CDR2 SNEGSKA come from the germline V gene (reference sequence). CDR3 DNA sequence: TGCAGTACGGAGGGGAGGACGACAGATACGCAGTATTTT. This encodes CSTEGRTTDTQYF.

The rearrangement links TRBV6-5 to TRBJ1-2; 9 bases match TRBD1. J lost 2 bases, V lost 1 base, and 8 bases had no gene match. Germline V CDR1 and CDR2: MNHEY, SVGAGI. The CDR3 contains 17 residues. Here the CDR3 DNA reads TGTGCCAGCAGTTACTGGGACAGGGTCGGGGGAAACTATGGCTACACCTTC. Translated, it gives CASSYWDRVGGNYGYTF.

The rearrangement uses TRBV19 and TRBJ1-2, with D perhaps TRBD1 (5 bases). The germline V gene has CDR1 LNHDA and CDR2 SQIVND (reference sequence). This CDR3 region has 14 residues. V was pared by 6 bases and J by 5 bases, with 16 bases between. CDR3 DNA: TGTGCCAGTAGCCTAAAGACAGAGTCATATGGCTACACCTTC. Its protein is CASSLKTESYGYTF.

This clonotype showed up just once. The rearrangement links TRBV3-1 to TRBJ2-1; TRBD2 matches at 11 bases. V shed 0 bases, J shed 6 bases, and the junction held 10 bases outside the gene matches. Germline V CDR1 and CDR2: LGHDT, YNNKEL (reference sequence). The CDR3 sequence is 18 residues long. CDR3 protein: CASSQDGASGRFVNEQFF. CDR3 nucleotide sequence: TGTGCCAGCAGCCAAGACGGCGCTAGCGGGAGGTTTGTCAATGAGCAGTTCTTC.

This clonotype was found a few times. The J gene is TRBJ2-1, the V gene TRBV28; D is uncertain. In germline, CDR1 is MDHEN, CDR2 SYDVKM. This CDR3 contains 16 residues. V lost 6 bases, J lost 5 bases, and 20 bases lay in between. CDR3 protein: CASSPRVGSFDNEQFF. In nucleotides, the CDR3 is TGTGCCAGCAGCCCCCGAGTCGGTTCTTTTGACAATGAGCAGTTCTTC.

The gene calls are TRBV28 and TRBJ2-3, with D possibly TRBD2 on 6 matching bases. The V gene's germline CDR1 is MDHEN and CDR2 SYDVKM. Trimming took off 7 bases at V and 10 bases at J, with 15 bases between the two ends. The CDR3 totals 12 residues. The CDR3 DNA follows: TGTGCCAGCAATCTTGAGGCTAGCGCGCAGTATTTT. It encodes CASNLEASAQYF.

V is TRBV6-1 and J is TRBJ2-1; perhaps D is TRBD1 or TRBD2 (6 bases each). The CDR3 loop spans 15 amino acids. Germline lookup yields CDR1 MNHNS and CDR2 SASEGT. Trimming cost V 7 bases and J 4 bases, with 17 bases left between them. The CDR3 spells CASTTLTGAYNEQFF. CDR3 nucleotides: TGTGCCAGCACCACCCTTACGGGGGCGTACAATGAGCAGTTCTTC.

This clonotype was observed many times. The genes are TRBV7-2 and TRBJ2-1; D is ambiguous. The germline gives CDR1 SGHTA, CDR2 FQGNSA. The V gene lost 6 bases and the J gene lost 6 bases, with 15 bases spanning the gap. CDR3 length: 14 amino acids. The CDR3: CASRYSRGSNEQFF. CDR3 DNA sequence: TGTGCCAGCAGATACTCTCGCGGATCCAATGAGCAGTTCTTC.

There are a few counts of this clonotype. The V call is TRBV20-1, the J call TRBJ1-1; D remains ambiguous. This CDR3 spans 14 amino acids. Germline CDR1 DFQATT, CDR2 SNEGSKA (reference sequence). Trimming removed 0 bases at V and 1 base at J, with 9 bases between. The CDR3 reads CSARDALKNTEAFF. CDR3 nucleotide sequence: TGCAGTGCTAGAGATGCATTGAAGAACACTGAAGCTTTCTTT.

In its sample, this clonotype was seen a few times. V and J are TRBV5-1 and TRBJ1-1; perhaps TRBD1 as D (5 bases). V shed 0 bases and J shed 8 bases, with 20 bases lying between them. The CDR3 spans 16 residues. Germline V gene sequence: CDR1 SGHRS, CDR2 YFSETQ. The CDR3: CASSLGRFGTDNEAFF. The CDR3 DNA reads TGCGCCAGCAGCTTGGGTAGATTTGGGACCGATAACGAAGCTTTCTTT. The complete variable domain, with remaining parts taken from reference TRBV5-1 and TRBJ1-1, reads KAGVTQTPRYLIKTRGQQVTLSCSPISGHRSVSWYQQTPGQGLQFLFEYFSETQRNKGNFPGRFSGRQFSNSRSEMNVSTLELGDSALYLCASSLGRFGTDNEAFFGQGTRLTVV.

A few counts support this clonotype. This chain's CDR3 is CASSWGTSGTNYEQYF. The DNA for the CDR3 is TGTGCCAGCAGTTGGGGGACTAGCGGGACAAACTACGAGCAGTACTTC. The V gene is TRBV27, the J gene TRBJ2-7, with 13 bases matching TRBD2. The CDR3 has 16 amino acids. J gave up 3 bases and V 4 bases, and 6 bases lay outside the gene matches. Germline CDR1 and CDR2: MNHEY and SMNVEV (reference sequence).

The chain's CDR3 is CSASGLAESTDTQYF. CDR3 DNA: TGCAGTGCTAGTGGGCTAGCGGAGAGCACAGATACGCAGTATTTT. The chain links TRBV20-1 to TRBJ2-3; 7 bases map to TRBD2. The V gene's germline CDR1 is DFQATT and CDR2 SNEGSKA (reference sequence). The CDR3 consists of 15 residues. V trimming: 3 bases; J trimming: 0 bases; junction bases outside the gene matches: 6.

This sequence joins TRBV21-1 and TRBJ2-2; the table's D gene call, TRBD2, was not cross checked with the DNA. TRBV21-1 is designated a pseudogene. CDR3 length equals 17 residues. CDR3 residues: CASSKEGGRENTGELFF. Written as DNA, the CDR3 is TGTGCCAGCAGCAAAGAAGGAGGGCGGGAGAACACCGGGGAGCTGTTTTTT.

The chain uses TRBV4-1 and TRBJ1-4; D is possibly TRBD1 (5 bases). V was trimmed by 0 bases and J by 6 bases, leaving 14 bases between them. Germline V lookup: CDR1 MGHRA, CDR2 YSYEKL. The CDR3 loop spans 16 amino acids. The CDR3, as DNA: TGCGCCAGCAGCCAAGAATGGACGGGGCTGTATGAAAAACTGTTTTTT. This codes for CASSQEWTGLYEKLFF.

The chain links TRBV19 to TRBJ2-2, with 11 bases fitting TRBD2. Unmatched junction bases numbered 7, after V lost 9 bases and J lost 1 base. This CDR3 contains 16 residues. The germline CDR1 and CDR2 sequences are LNHDA and SQIVND (reference sequence). The CDR3 loop reads CASAGTSGQNTGELFF. CDR3 in DNA: TGTGCCAGCGCTGGGACTAGCGGACAGAACACCGGGGAGCTGTTTTTT.

The rearrangement links TRBV11-2 to TRBJ2-7; D gene unclear. The CDR3 totals 13 residues. V lost 3 bases and J 2 bases, leaving 8 bases between the germline ends. Germline values: CDR1 SGHAT, CDR2 FQNNGV. CDR3 residues: CASSFTAAYEQYF. DNA for the CDR3: TGTGCCAGCAGCTTCACAGCCGCCTACGAGCAGTACTTC.

In its sample, this clonotype was seen a few times. The V gene is TRBV7-3, the J gene TRBJ2-1, with 8 nucleotides matching TRBD2. The CDR3 consists of 15 residues. Germline loops: CDR1 SGHTA, CDR2 FQGTGA. V dropped 4 bases and J dropped 8; count of bases not matched to a gene: 10. The CDR3 reads CASSSGSGKRDEQFF. DNA of the CDR3: TGTGCCAGCAGCTCGGGTAGCGGGAAGCGAGATGAGCAGTTCTTC.

This clonotype has a count of ten or more. The V call is TRBV21-1, the J call TRBJ2-2; TRBD1, the table's D call, was not compared with the DNA. TRBV21-1 is labeled a pseudogene. This CDR3 has 16 amino acids. For the CDR3, the DNA is TGTGCCAGCAGCAAAGTGACAGGGGAAAACACCGGGGAGCTGTTTTTT. Its translation: CASSKVTGENTGELFF.

The rearrangement uses TRBV28 and TRBJ2-1; TRBD1 might be the D (6 bases). This CDR3 has 16 residues. V lost 5 bases and J 0 bases, leaving 14 bases between the germline ends. CDR1 and CDR2 (germline): MDHEN, SYDVKM. CDR3: CASSLPGTNSYNEQFF. The CDR3, as DNA: TGTGCCAGCAGTCTCCCCGGGACAAACTCCTACAATGAGCAGTTCTTC.

V usage is TRBV12-3 or TRBV12-4 and J usage is TRBJ1-4; 9 bases map to TRBD1. The CDR3 is 14 residues long. V shed 7 bases and J 8 bases; nucleotides not matched to a gene: 8. In DNA form, the CDR3 reads TGTGCCAGCACCTGGACAGGGGTAAAAGAAAAACTGTTTTTT. It codes for CASTWTGVKEKLFF.

The sample holds a few counts of this clonotype. The chain carries TRBV24-1 and TRBJ2-1, with D unclear. Per the germline V gene, CDR1 is KGHDR and CDR2 is SFDVKD. Trimming pared 3 bases from V and 0 bases from J, leaving 8 bases between. The CDR3 covers 15 residues. The chain's CDR3 is CATSDIQSSYNEQFF. CDR3 in DNA: TGTGCCACCAGTGATATTCAGAGCTCCTACAATGAGCAGTTCTTC.

V and J are TRBV5-6 and TRBJ2-4; D perhaps matches TRBD2 (5 bases). The CDR3 extends over 15 amino acids. Trimming stripped 0 bases from V and 3 bases from J, with 10 bases between. Germline values: CDR1 SGHDT, CDR2 YYEEEE. The CDR3 DNA is TGTGCCAGCAGCTTGGGAGGGTCGGGCAAAAACATTCAGTACTTC. Its translation is CASSLGGSGKNIQYF. The full variable domain, completed using reference TRBV5-6 and TRBJ2-4, is DAGVTQSPTHLIKTRGQQVTLRCSPKSGHDTVSWYQQALGQGPQFIFQYYEEEERQRGNFPDRFSGHQFPNYSSELNVNALLLGDSALYLCASSLGGSGKNIQYFGAGTRLSVL.